Given below is one T cell receptor (beta chain) in context. This record comes from a study of T cell responses to AZD1222 COVID-19 vaccine. The protocol was immunoSEQ multiplex PCR, while the TCRdb copy is restricted to in-frame clones and leaves out a portion. This sample has hundreds of thousands of clones, with 93% found just once. The receptor was isolated from an adult in good health. The sequencing used peripheral blood, collected on day 0 of MenACWY control vaccination.

CDR3 sequence: CASGDRIEKLFF. Here the CDR3 DNA reads TGTGCCAGCGGGGACAGAATCGAAAAACTGTTTTTT. This chain joins TRBV25-1 and TRBJ1-4; TRBD1 matches at 7 bases. The germline V gene encodes CDR1 MGHDK and CDR2 SYGVNS. The CDR3 is 12 amino acids. The V gene end was trimmed by 8 bases and the J gene end by 8 bases; junction bases not matched to a gene: 5. The whole variable domain, filled in from reference TRBV25-1 and TRBJ1-4, reads EADIYQTPRYLVIGTGKKITLECSQTMGHDKMYWYQQDPGMELHLIHYSYGVNSTEKGDLSSESTVSRIRTEHFPLTLESARPSHTSQYLCASGDRIEKLFFGSGTQLSVL.